This T cell receptor beta chain was obtained from a study of blood T cells in healthy people across ages (dated by TCRdb to 2015 to 2017). Looking at the study overall: In model experiments, roughly one uniquely barcoded TCR beta cDNA molecule per two T cells was captured by template switching. To track age-related changes in TCR beta repertoire diversity, the study relied on deep sequencing normalized with unique cDNA molecular identifiers. Donors were grouped into four age groups: young (average roughly 17 years), middle-aged (roughly 37), aged (62) and long-lived (approximately 82). To avoid experimental bias, donors of different ages were randomly spread across the sequencing lanes. Using the same blood draw, the study looked at two additional independent replicas of 1 million unique cDNA reads for two donors, one aged 18 to 29 and the other aged 80 or older. The research as a whole found: Observed TCR beta diversity correlated strongly with the percentage of naive T cells measured by flow cytometry. As age increased, observed TCR beta diversity per million T cells dropped in a roughly linear way, and a significant reduction was already evident by age 40. Since profiling was done on bulk unsorted PBMCs, naive and antigen-experienced compartments could not be conclusively compared. Compared with the aged group, the long-lived group had more naive CD4+ T cells, fewer expanded clones and increased TCR diversity, suggesting age selection. Estimates of total diversity based on one million sequenced T cells were considered lower bounds and underestimates. Because the CMV infection status of the donors was unknown, age-related changes in expanded clonotypes may potentially have been confounded.

Systemically healthy Caucasian individuals from Russia, approximately 39 in total and aged roughly 6 to 95 years, were included as donors. About 10 milliliters of peripheral blood were collected from each donor into EDTA-treated Vacutainer tubes. Ficoll-Paque density-gradient centrifugation was used to isolate PBMCs, with at least 7 million obtained per sample. Total RNA was extracted from PBMCs with Trizol reagent, with at least 6 micrograms obtained per sample. For every donor, an aliquot of PBMCs went through flow cytometry to measure the percentages of naive CD45RAhigh/CD27high T cells. Of note for this clonotype: Its antigen target is currently unknown. The sample holds no much larger clone one base away, and base qualities are not on file.

Library preparation was by 5' RACE. For sequencing, an Illumina HiSeq 2500 was employed. The second PCR ran for roughly 7 to 11 cycles and used a J-beta primer mix along with a sample-barcoded 5' primer. A template-switch 5' adaptor carrying 12 random nucleotides introduced a unique molecular identifier onto each TCR beta cDNA molecule. Each sample yielded at least 3 million CDR3-containing paired-end reads. All of the RNA was converted into first-strand cDNA using the Mint cDNA synthesis kit, with a TRBC-specific oligonucleotide serving as the primer. Following uracil-DNA glycosylase treatment, a first 18-cycle PCR with universal primers M1SS and BC2_uni_R was performed on all cDNA. The published analysis was carried out like this. For normalization, 1 million high-quality reads, each with a distinct molecular identifier, were randomly selected from each sample. Instead of being binned into consensus sequences, reads with shared molecular identifiers were discarded. CDR3 identification, clonotype clustering and error correction used MiTCR with a Q25 quality threshold and the strictest error-elimination algorithm. A nonparametric unseen species model using Euler transformation provided a lower-bound estimate of total TCR beta diversity. The public reads were run again by TCRdb, first through fastp at Q25 and then through MiXCR, and only productive beta chains were kept. CDR3 protein duplicates are merged, each entry listing the most common genes and DNA. The V and J calls follow TCRdb's processing rather than the paper's. The sample includes about 830,000 distinct CDR3 sequences, with roughly 60% observed a single time. The ten top clones hold about 30% of the sample.

Relative to germline, V is 3 bases shorter and J is 5 bases shorter, with 10 bases between their ends. Its CDR3 holds 14 amino acids, cysteine through phenylalanine. Solely the CDR3 DNA is kept, with 42 bases framed from the first base. In the germline V gene (reference sequence), CDR1 corresponds to MNHEY and CDR2 to SMNVEV. The chain is assembled from TRBV27 and TRBJ1-4; the D gene is perhaps TRBD1, on 6 matching bases. The sequence derives from a man aged 30 to 39 in good health. The sequenced sample consisted of blood. CDR3 loop: CASSLTGFNEKLFF. The DNA sequence is as follows: TGTGCCAGCAGTTTGACAGGCTTCAATGAAAAACTGTTTTTT.